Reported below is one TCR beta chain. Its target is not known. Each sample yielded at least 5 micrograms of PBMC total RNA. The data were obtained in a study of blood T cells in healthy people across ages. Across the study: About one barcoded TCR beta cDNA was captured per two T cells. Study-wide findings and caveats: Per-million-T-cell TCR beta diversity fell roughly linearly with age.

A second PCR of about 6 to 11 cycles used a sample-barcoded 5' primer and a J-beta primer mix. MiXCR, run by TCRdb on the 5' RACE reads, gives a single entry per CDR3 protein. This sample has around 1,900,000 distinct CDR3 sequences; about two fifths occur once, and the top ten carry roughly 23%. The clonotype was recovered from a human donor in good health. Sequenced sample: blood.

Written as DNA, the CDR3 is TGCAGTGCCAAGAGCGGGATGGTTGAGACCCAGTACTTC. Protein sequence: CSAKSGMVETQYF. This chain connects TRBV20-1 to TRBJ2-5, with 7 nucleotides matching TRBD2. The germline CDR1 and CDR2 sequences are DFQATT and SNEGSKA (reference sequence). The CDR3 runs to 13 residues. The junction had 9 bases not matched to a gene; V was cut back by 6 bases and J by 5 bases.